The 6 T cell receptor beta chains given below trace back to one sample, sequenced in a study of OX40 agonist ivuxolimab in advanced cancers. Sequenced by immunoSEQ multiplex PCR; TCRdb stores in-frame clones only, minus some. This sample has some 140,000 clones; 90% occur once, and the top ten carry 0.95% to 1.4%. The sequencing used CD4+ or CD8+ T cells sorted from blood, collected in a trial of the OX40 agonist ivuxolimab. These receptor sequences come from an adult with an advanced solid tumor such as melanoma, head and neck, liver or kidney cancer.

This chain links TRBV27 with TRBJ1-5; TRBD1 might be the D (6 bases). V lost 5 bases, J lost 4 bases, and 18 bases lay in between. Germline assignment: CDR1 MNHEY and CDR2 SMNVEV (reference sequence). The CDR3 is made up of 16 amino acids. Here the CDR3 DNA reads TGTGCCAGCAGTCCTTTGACAGGCTTAGGAAATCAGCCCCAGCATTTT. Translation gives CASSPLTGLGNQPQHF.

This chain links TRBV29-1 with TRBJ1-2, with D possibly TRBD1 on 6 matching bases. The germline V gene has CDR1 SQVTM and CDR2 ANQGSEA. The CDR3 is 14 residues long. The germline V and J ends were trimmed by 3 bases and 5 bases, with 16 bases remaining between them. In DNA form, the CDR3 reads TGCAGCGTTGACTCAGTAGGGGGGGCTTATGGCTACACCTTC. It specifies CSVDSVGGAYGYTF.

The rearrangement joins TRBV19 to TRBJ1-5, with D unclear. CDR3 size: 13 residues. CDR1 is LNHDA, CDR2 SQIVND, per germline (reference sequence). V dropped 0 bases and J dropped 9 bases, with 9 bases sitting between them. In DNA, the CDR3 is TGTGCCAGTAGTATAGAGCAGGATCGGCCCCAGCATTTT. Translating gives CASSIEQDRPQHF.

V usage is TRBV27 and J usage is TRBJ1-5; maybe TRBD1 (6 bases). This CDR3 comprises 17 residues. Germline V gene data show CDR1 as MNHEY and CDR2 as SMNVEV (reference sequence). With 0 bases removed from V and 4 bases from J, the gap between germline ends came to 16 bases. The DNA of the CDR3 is TGTGCCAGCAGTTTATCAGCCCCGGGAGGGGGGAATCAGCCCCAGCATTTT. Protein product: CASSLSAPGGGNQPQHF.

A note on this clone: Within the sample, other DNA sequences also encode this same CDR3. This rearrangement joins TRBV28 to TRBJ1-2; D remains ambiguous. Germline V gene lookup returns CDR1 MDHEN and CDR2 SYDVKM. Trimming left V 4 bases short and J 2 bases short, with 2 bases between. The CDR3 totals 11 residues. This CDR3 reads CASSSNYGYTF. Here the CDR3 DNA reads TGTGCCAGCAGTTCCAACTATGGCTACACCTTC.

This rearrangement joins TRBV7-3 to TRBJ2-5; no clear D. This CDR3 has 12 residues. CDR1 is SGHTA and CDR2 is FQGTGA in the germline V gene. Trimming cost V 2 bases and J 5 bases, with 6 bases left between them. The CDR3 reads CASSLGPETQYF. CDR3 coding DNA: TGTGCCAGCAGCTTAGGGCCGGAGACCCAGTACTTC.